Listed below are T cell receptor beta chains from one sample, sequenced in a study of HIV-infected patients and healthy controls. Via MiXCR, TCRdb re-called the 5' RACE reads, giving one row per CDR3 protein. The sample lists more than 7,500 distinct CDR3 sequences, about 9.1% occurring once. The specimen comprised blood, sampled before antiretroviral therapy. The receptors stem from an adult with HIV infection. The CDR3 runs from the conserved cysteine through the conserved F or W. D genes are given only for firm matches.

>TRBJ1-5|TRBD1|TRBV12-3/TRBV12-4
CASSLQGGGNQPQHF
>TRBJ2-7|TRBD2|TRBV20-1
CSAQGRGRGRDEQYF
>TRBJ2-6|TRBD1|TRBV13
CASSLGGTGANVLTF
>TRBJ2-1|TRBD2|TRBV20-1
CSAREHGTSSEQFF
>TRBJ2-2|TRBD2|TRBV6-6
CATLAGGGELFF
>TRBJ2-2|.|TRBV7-6
CASSALLEFENTGELFF
>TRBJ2-2|TRBD2|TRBV11-2
CASSSSSWGGTGELFF
>TRBJ2-2|.|TRBV27
CASSLSGPFTGELFF
>TRBJ2-7|.|TRBV5-1
CASSLDAAGTYEQYF
>TRBJ1-1|.|TRBV4-3
CASSQDAGITEAFF
>TRBJ1-1|TRBD1|TRBV6-5
CASSYGTGDTEAFF
>TRBJ2-7|TRBD1|TRBV5-4
CASSQVGTGLYEQYF
>TRBJ1-5|.|TRBV4-1
CASSQYTPDQPQHF
>TRBJ1-1|.|TRBV5-1
CASSLVEQVGNTEAFF
>TRBJ1-5|TRBD1|TRBV6-2/TRBV6-3
CASRNDRAGNQPQHF
>TRBJ2-2|.|TRBV12-3/TRBV12-4
CASISQNTGELFF
>TRBJ1-2|.|TRBV5-6
CASSLDGGGLYGYTF
>TRBJ2-1|.|TRBV5-4
CASSLRQGGGRPGEQFF
>TRBJ2-7|TRBD1|TRBV7-9
CASSFGYGTVAYEQYF
>TRBJ2-2|.|TRBV4-3
CASSQSPSLTGELFF
>TRBJ2-1|TRBD2|TRBV6-2/TRBV6-3
CASTQGLAGAFSYNEQFF
>TRBJ2-3|.|TRBV12-3/TRBV12-4
CASSGALTQYF